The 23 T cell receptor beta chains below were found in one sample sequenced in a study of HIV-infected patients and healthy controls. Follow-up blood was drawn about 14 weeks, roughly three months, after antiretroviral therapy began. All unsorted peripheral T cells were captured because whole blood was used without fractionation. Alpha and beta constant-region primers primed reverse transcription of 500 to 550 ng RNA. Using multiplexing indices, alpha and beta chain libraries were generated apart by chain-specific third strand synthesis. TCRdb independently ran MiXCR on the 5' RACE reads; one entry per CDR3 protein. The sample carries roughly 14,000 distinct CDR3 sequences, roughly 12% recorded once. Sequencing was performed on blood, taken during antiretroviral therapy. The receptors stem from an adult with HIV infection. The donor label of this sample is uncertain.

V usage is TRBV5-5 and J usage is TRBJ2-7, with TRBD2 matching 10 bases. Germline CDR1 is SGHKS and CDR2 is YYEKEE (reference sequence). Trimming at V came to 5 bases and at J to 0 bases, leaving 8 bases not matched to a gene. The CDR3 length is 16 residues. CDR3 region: CASRSRTSGVSYEQYF. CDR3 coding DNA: TGTGCCAGCAGATCGCGGACTAGCGGAGTCTCCTACGAGCAGTACTTC.

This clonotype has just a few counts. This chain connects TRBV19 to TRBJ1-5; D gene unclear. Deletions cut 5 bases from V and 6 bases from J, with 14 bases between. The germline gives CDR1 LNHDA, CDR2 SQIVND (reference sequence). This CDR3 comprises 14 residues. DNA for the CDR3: TGTGCCAGTAGTTTTGGCACCACGAGTCAGCCCCAGCATTTT. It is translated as CASSFGTTSQPQHF.

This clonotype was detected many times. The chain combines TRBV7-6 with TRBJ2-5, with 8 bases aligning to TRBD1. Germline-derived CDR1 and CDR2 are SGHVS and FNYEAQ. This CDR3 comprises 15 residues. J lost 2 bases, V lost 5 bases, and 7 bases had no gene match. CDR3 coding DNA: TGTGCCAGCAGCCCCTGGACAGGGCAACAAGAGACCCAGTACTTC. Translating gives CASSPWTGQQETQYF.

CDR3 loop: CASSSRGSSYNEQFF. The CDR3 bases are TGTGCCAGTAGTTCCCGGGGTAGCTCCTACAATGAGCAGTTCTTC. The chain employs TRBV19 and TRBJ2-1; TRBD2 is a possible D gene (5 bases). The CDR3 is made up of 15 amino acids. In germline, CDR1 is LNHDA, CDR2 SQIVND (reference sequence). V shed 5 bases and J shed 0 bases, with 11 bases lying between them.

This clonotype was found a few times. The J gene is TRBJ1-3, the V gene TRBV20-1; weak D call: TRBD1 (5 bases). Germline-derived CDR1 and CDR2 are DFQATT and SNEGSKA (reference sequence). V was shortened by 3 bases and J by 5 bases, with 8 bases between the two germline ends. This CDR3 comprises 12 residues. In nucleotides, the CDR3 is TGCAGTGCTAGGGGGGTCAGAAACACCATATATTTT. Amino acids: CSARGVRNTIYF.

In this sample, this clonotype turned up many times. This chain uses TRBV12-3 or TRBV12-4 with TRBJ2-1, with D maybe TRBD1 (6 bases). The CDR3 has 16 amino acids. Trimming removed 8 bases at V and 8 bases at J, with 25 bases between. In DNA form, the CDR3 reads TGTGCCAGCTGCAATTCAGATACAGGGAAGTGGTATGAGCAGTTCTTC. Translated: CASCNSDTGKWYEQFF.

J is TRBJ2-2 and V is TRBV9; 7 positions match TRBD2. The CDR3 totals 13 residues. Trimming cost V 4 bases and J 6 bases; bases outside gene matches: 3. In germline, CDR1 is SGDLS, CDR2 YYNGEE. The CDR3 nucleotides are TGTGCCAGCAGCCCCCGGGGGGCCGGGGAGCTGTTTTTT. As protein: CASSPRGAGELFF.

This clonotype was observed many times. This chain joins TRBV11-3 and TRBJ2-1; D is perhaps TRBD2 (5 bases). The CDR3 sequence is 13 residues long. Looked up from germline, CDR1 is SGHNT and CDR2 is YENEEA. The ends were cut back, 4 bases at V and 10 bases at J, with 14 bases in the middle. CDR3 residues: CASSCPTPGEQFF. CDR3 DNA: TGTGCCAGCAGCTGCCCCACTCCGGGAGAGCAGTTCTTC.

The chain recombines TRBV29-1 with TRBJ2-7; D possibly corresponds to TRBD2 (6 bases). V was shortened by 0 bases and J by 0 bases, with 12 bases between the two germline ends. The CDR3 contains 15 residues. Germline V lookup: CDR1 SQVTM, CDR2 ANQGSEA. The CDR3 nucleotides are TGCAGCGTTGAAGATGGCCAGGGACTCTCCTACGAGCAGTACTTC. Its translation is CSVEDGQGLSYEQYF.

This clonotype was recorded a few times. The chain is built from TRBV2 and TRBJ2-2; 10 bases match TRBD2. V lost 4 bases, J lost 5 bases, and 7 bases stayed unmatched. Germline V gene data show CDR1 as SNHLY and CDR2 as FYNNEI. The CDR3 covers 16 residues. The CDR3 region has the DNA TGTGCCAGCAGTGGTCCTAGCGGGGGCGGGACCGGGGAGCTGTTTTTT. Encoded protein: CASSGPSGGGTGELFF. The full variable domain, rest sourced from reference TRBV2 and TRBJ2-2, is EPEVTQTPSHQVTQMGQEVILRCVPISNHLYFYWYRQILGQKVEFLVSFYNNEISEKSEIFDDQFSVERPDGSNFTLKIRSTKLEDSAMYFCASSGPSGGGTGELFFGEGSRLTVL.

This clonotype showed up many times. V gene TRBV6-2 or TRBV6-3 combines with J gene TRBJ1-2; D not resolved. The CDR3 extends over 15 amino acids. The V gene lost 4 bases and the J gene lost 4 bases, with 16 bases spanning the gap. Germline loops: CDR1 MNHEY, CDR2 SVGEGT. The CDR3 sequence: CASSSGLLAGYGYTF. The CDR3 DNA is TGTGCCAGCAGTTCCGGACTCCTGGCGGGCTATGGCTACACCTTC.

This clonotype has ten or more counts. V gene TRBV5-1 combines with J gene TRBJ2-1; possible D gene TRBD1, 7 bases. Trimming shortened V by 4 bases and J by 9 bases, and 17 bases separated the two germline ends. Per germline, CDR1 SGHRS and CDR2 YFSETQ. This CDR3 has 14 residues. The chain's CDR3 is CASSPGQRAGEQFF. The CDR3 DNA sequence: TGCGCCAGCAGCCCGGGACAGAGAGCGGGTGAGCAGTTCTTC. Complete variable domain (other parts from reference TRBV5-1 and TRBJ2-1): KAGVTQTPRYLIKTRGQQVTLSCSPISGHRSVSWYQQTPGQGLQFLFEYFSETQRNKGNFPGRFSGRQFSNSRSEMNVSTLELGDSALYLCASSPGQRAGEQFFGPGTRLTVL.

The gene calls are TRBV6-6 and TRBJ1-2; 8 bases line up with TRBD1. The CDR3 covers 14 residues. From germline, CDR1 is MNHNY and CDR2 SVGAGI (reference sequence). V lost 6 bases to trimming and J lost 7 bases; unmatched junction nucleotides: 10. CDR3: CASRNRGGAGGYTF. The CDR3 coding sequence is TGTGCCAGCAGAAACAGGGGGGGGGCCGGTGGCTACACCTTC.

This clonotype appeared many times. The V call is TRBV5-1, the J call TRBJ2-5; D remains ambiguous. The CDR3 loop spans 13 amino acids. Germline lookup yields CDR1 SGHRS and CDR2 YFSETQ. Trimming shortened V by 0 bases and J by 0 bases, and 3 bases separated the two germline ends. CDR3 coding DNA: TGCGCCAGCAGCTTGGTGGACCAAGAGACCCAGTACTTC. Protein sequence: CASSLVDQETQYF.

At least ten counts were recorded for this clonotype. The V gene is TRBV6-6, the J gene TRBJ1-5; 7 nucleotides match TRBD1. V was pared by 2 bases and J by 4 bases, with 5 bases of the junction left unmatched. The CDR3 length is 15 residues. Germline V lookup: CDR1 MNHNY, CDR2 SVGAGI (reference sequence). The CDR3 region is CASSYPGQMNQPQHF. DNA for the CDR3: TGTGCCAGCAGTTACCCGGGACAGATGAATCAGCCCCAGCATTTT.

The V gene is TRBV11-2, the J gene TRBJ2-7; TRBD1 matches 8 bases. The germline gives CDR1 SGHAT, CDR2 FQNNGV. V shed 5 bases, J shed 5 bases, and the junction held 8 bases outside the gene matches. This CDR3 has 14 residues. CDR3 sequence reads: CASSPRTGSDEQYF. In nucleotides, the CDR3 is TGTGCCAGCAGCCCTCGGACAGGGTCAGACGAGCAGTACTTC.

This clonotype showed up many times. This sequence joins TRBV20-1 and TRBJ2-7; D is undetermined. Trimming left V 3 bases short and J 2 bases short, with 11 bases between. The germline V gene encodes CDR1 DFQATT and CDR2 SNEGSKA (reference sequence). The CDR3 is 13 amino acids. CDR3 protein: CSARGVGPYEQYF. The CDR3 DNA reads TGCAGTGCTAGGGGCGTGGGTCCCTACGAGCAGTACTTC.

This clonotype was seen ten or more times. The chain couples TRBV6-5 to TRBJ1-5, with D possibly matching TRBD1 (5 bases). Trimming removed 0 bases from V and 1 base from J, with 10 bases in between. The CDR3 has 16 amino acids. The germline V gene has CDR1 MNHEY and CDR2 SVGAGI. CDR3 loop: CASSYSFSGSNQPQHF. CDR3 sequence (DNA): TGTGCCAGCAGTTACTCGTTCTCAGGGAGCAATCAGCCCCAGCATTTT.

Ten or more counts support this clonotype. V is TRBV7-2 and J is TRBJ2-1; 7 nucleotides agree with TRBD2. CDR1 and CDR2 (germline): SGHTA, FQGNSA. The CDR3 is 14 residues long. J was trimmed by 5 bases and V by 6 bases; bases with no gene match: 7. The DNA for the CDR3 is TGTGCCAGCAGTCCCGGGACTATCAACAATGAGCAGTTCTTC. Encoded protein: CASSPGTINNEQFF.

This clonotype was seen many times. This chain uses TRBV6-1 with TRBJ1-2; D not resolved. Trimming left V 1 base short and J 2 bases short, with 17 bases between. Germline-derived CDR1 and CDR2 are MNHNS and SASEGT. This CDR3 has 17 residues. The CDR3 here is CASSEVDGLLGNYGYTF. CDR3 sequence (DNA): TGTGCCAGCAGTGAAGTGGACGGATTATTGGGAAACTATGGCTACACCTTC.

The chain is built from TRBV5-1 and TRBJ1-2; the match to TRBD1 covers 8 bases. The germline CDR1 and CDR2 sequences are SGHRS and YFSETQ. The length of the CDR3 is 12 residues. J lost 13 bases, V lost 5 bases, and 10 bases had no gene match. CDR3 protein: CASRGGQEDVTF. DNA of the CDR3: TGCGCCAGCAGGGGGGGACAGGAAGACGTCACCTTC.

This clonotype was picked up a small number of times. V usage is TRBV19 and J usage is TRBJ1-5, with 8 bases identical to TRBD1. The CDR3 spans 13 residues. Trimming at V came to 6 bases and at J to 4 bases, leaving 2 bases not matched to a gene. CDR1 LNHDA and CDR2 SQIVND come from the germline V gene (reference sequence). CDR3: CASSRDRNQPQHF. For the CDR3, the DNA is TGTGCCAGTAGCCGGGACAGGAATCAGCCCCAGCATTTT.

CDR3 nucleotides: TGTGCCAGCAGAGAAAAAGGAGCCAATAGTCAGCCCCAGCATTTT. This translates into CASREKGANSQPQHF. V is TRBV6-5 and J is TRBJ1-5; D ambiguous. Per germline, CDR1 MNHEY and CDR2 SVGAGI. With 6 bases removed from V and 6 bases from J, the gap between germline ends came to 18 bases. The CDR3 loop spans 15 amino acids.